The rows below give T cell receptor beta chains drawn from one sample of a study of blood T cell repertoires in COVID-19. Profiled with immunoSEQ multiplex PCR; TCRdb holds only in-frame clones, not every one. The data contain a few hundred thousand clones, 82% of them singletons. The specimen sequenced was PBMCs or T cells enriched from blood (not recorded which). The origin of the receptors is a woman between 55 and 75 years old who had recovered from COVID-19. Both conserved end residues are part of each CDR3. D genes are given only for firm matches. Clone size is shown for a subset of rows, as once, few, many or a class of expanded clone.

CDR3nt: TGTGCCAGCAGCGTCATGGGACAGGGAGAGACCACTGAAGCTTTCTTT; CDR3aa: CASSVMGQGETTEAFF; d_gene: TRBD1; abundance: -; j_gene: TRBJ1-1; v_gene: TRBV7-9
CDR3nt: TGTGCCAGCAGCCAAGTCCAGACAGTCGGGGGCTACACCTTC; CDR3aa: CASSQVQTVGGYTF; d_gene: -; abundance: -; j_gene: TRBJ1-2; v_gene: TRBV14
CDR3nt: TGTGCCAGCACCCCTCGGACAGGGAGCGGTCAGCCCCAGCATTTT; CDR3aa: CASTPRTGSGQPQHF; d_gene: TRBD1; abundance: -; j_gene: TRBJ1-5; v_gene: TRBV7-8
CDR3nt: TGTGCCACCCTAAAGGGACTAGCGGAGTACTACTCCTACAATGAGCAGTTCTTC; CDR3aa: CATLKGLAEYYSYNEQFF; d_gene: TRBD2; abundance: -; j_gene: TRBJ2-1; v_gene: TRBV2
CDR3nt: TGTGCCAGCAGTTACAAGAACTCGGGCGGGTACGAGCAGTACTTC; CDR3aa: CASSYKNSGGYEQYF; d_gene: -; abundance: -; j_gene: TRBJ2-7; v_gene: TRBV6-5
CDR3nt: TGCGCCAGCAGTGACAACAGGGCCAGCAACACTGAAGCTTTCTTT; CDR3aa: CASSDNRASNTEAFF; d_gene: -; abundance: -; j_gene: TRBJ1-1; v_gene: TRBV10-1
CDR3nt: TGTGCCAGCAGTCTTACTAGGGTAAACTACAATGAGCAGTTCTTC; CDR3aa: CASSLTRVNYNEQFF; d_gene: -; abundance: -; j_gene: TRBJ2-1; v_gene: TRBV28
CDR3nt: TGTGCCAGCTCGCCGGGGGGGAGAAACGGGCGCTTC; CDR3aa: CASSPGGRNGRF; d_gene: -; abundance: -; j_gene: TRBJ1-2; v_gene: TRBV18
CDR3nt: TGTGCCAGCAGCCACTCCTTTGGACAACACTACGAGCAGTACTTC; CDR3aa: CASSHSFGQHYEQYF; d_gene: -; abundance: -; j_gene: TRBJ2-7; v_gene: TRBV7-9
CDR3nt: TGTGCCAGCAGCTTACTACGGACAGCTCATCGATGGTACAATGAGCAGTTCTTC; CDR3aa: CASSLLRTAHRWYNEQFF; d_gene: -; abundance: -; j_gene: TRBJ2-1; v_gene: TRBV11-2
CDR3nt: TGTGCCAGTAGTATGTCCAGTAACTATGGCTACACCTTC; CDR3aa: CASSMSSNYGYTF; d_gene: -; abundance: many; j_gene: TRBJ1-2; v_gene: TRBV19
CDR3nt: TGTGCCAGCAGCCGCGGAGGCAGGTTGACAGGAAACACCATATATTTT; CDR3aa: CASSRGGRLTGNTIYF; d_gene: -; abundance: few; j_gene: TRBJ1-3; v_gene: TRBV5-4
CDR3nt: TGTGCCAGCAGCGTACAGGGTAGCAACACTGAAGCTTTCTTT; CDR3aa: CASSVQGSNTEAFF; d_gene: -; abundance: -; j_gene: TRBJ1-1; v_gene: TRBV9
CDR3nt: TGTGCCAGTAGTCCCAGGGGCAGGGTCATGAACACTGAAGCTTTCTTT; CDR3aa: CASSPRGRVMNTEAFF; d_gene: -; abundance: -; j_gene: TRBJ1-1; v_gene: TRBV19
CDR3nt: TGTGCCAGCAGTCCATGGACATTTGACACCGGGGAGCTGTTTTTT; CDR3aa: CASSPWTFDTGELFF; d_gene: -; abundance: -; j_gene: TRBJ2-2; v_gene: TRBV27
CDR3nt: TGTGCCAGCAGCTTACGCGGAACACGACCCGTAAGCTCCTACAATGAGCAGTTCTTC; CDR3aa: CASSLRGTRPVSSYNEQFF; d_gene: -; abundance: -; j_gene: TRBJ2-1; v_gene: TRBV7-9
CDR3nt: TGCAGCGTCCGGACTAGCGGGGGGTATTACGAGCAGTACTTC; CDR3aa: CSVRTSGGYYEQYF; d_gene: TRBD2; abundance: -; j_gene: TRBJ2-7; v_gene: TRBV29-1
CDR3nt: TGTGCCAGCAGTTCAGAGGGGACAGGGGAGACTTTCTTT; CDR3aa: CASSSEGTGETFF; d_gene: TRBD1; abundance: -; j_gene: TRBJ1-1; v_gene: TRBV12-3/TRBV12-4
CDR3nt: TGTGCCAGCAGCTTATCTGACAGGGCGACAGATACGCAGTATTTT; CDR3aa: CASSLSDRATDTQYF; d_gene: TRBD1; abundance: -; j_gene: TRBJ2-3; v_gene: TRBV3-1/TRBV3-2
CDR3nt: TGCAGTGGAGTTCATTCTCTTGGCTACACCTTC; CDR3aa: CSGVHSLGYTF; d_gene: -; abundance: -; j_gene: TRBJ1-2; v_gene: TRBV20-1
CDR3nt: TGCAGCGTTGAAGATTCCAGAGGACAGTTGGGGGGCTACACCTTC; CDR3aa: CSVEDSRGQLGGYTF; d_gene: -; abundance: -; j_gene: TRBJ1-2; v_gene: TRBV29-1
CDR3nt: TGTGCCAGCAGCTTAGTTGGCGGCAGCGACTATGGCTACACCTTC; CDR3aa: CASSLVGGSDYGYTF; d_gene: -; abundance: -; j_gene: TRBJ1-2; v_gene: TRBV7-2
CDR3nt: TGTGCCAGTAGTACCCGGGTGGCCTACGAGCAGTACTTC; CDR3aa: CASSTRVAYEQYF; d_gene: -; abundance: -; j_gene: TRBJ2-7; v_gene: TRBV19
CDR3nt: TGTGCCAGCAGTTTGACTCCTGGGGAAAAACTGTTTTTT; CDR3aa: CASSLTPGEKLFF; d_gene: -; abundance: -; j_gene: TRBJ1-4; v_gene: TRBV12-3/TRBV12-4
CDR3nt: TGTGCCAGCAGTTTGGACAGGTCTGCTCCCCTCCACTTT; CDR3aa: CASSLDRSAPLHF; d_gene: TRBD1; abundance: few; j_gene: TRBJ1-6; v_gene: TRBV12-3/TRBV12-4
CDR3nt: TGTGCCAGCAGCCAACACAGCGAGCAGTACTTC; CDR3aa: CASSQHSEQYF; d_gene: -; abundance: -; j_gene: TRBJ2-7; v_gene: TRBV14
CDR3nt: TGCGCCAGCAGCCCGGGGGAGGGGAGGGCCACTGAAGCTTTCTTT; CDR3aa: CASSPGEGRATEAFF; d_gene: -; abundance: -; j_gene: TRBJ1-1; v_gene: TRBV5-1
CDR3nt: TGTGCCAGCAGCCCTATTCGACAGGGGGCGGGAGGCTACACCTTC; CDR3aa: CASSPIRQGAGGYTF; d_gene: TRBD1; abundance: -; j_gene: TRBJ1-2; v_gene: TRBV5-6
CDR3nt: TGTGCCAGTAGTAGCCGCTTCCCGCACGGCGAGCAGTACTTC; CDR3aa: CASSSRFPHGEQYF; d_gene: -; abundance: -; j_gene: TRBJ2-7; v_gene: TRBV19
CDR3nt: TGTGCCAGCAGCCAAGAGAGGCAGAGCCAAGAGACCCAGTACTTC; CDR3aa: CASSQERQSQETQYF; d_gene: -; abundance: -; j_gene: TRBJ2-5; v_gene: TRBV4-2
CDR3nt: TGCGCCAGCAGCCAAGATAACGGACGCGGGGGCTACACCTTC; CDR3aa: CASSQDNGRGGYTF; d_gene: -; abundance: -; j_gene: TRBJ1-2; v_gene: TRBV4-3
CDR3nt: TGTGCCAGCAGCCGCCCCGAGAAGGGGAATGGAAACACCATATATTTT; CDR3aa: CASSRPEKGNGNTIYF; d_gene: -; abundance: -; j_gene: TRBJ1-3; v_gene: TRBV4-2
CDR3nt: TGTGCCAGCAGCTTAGACAGCTCTGGAAACACCATATATTTT; CDR3aa: CASSLDSSGNTIYF; d_gene: -; abundance: -; j_gene: TRBJ1-3; v_gene: TRBV7-2
CDR3nt: TGTGCCAGCAGCCCGGGACTAGCGGCATTCTACAATGAGCAGTTCTTC; CDR3aa: CASSPGLAAFYNEQFF; d_gene: TRBD2; abundance: -; j_gene: TRBJ2-1; v_gene: TRBV11-1
CDR3nt: TGTGCTAGTGGATATGAGGGACAGGGGGTTAGGGAGCAGTACTTC; CDR3aa: CASGYEGQGVREQYF; d_gene: TRBD1; abundance: few; j_gene: TRBJ2-7; v_gene: TRBV12-5
CDR3nt: TGTGCCAGCAGCATAATCCGGGACAGGCCCATTCAGTACTTC; CDR3aa: CASSIIRDRPIQYF; d_gene: TRBD1; abundance: -; j_gene: TRBJ2-4; v_gene: TRBV11-2
CDR3nt: TGTGCTAGTGGTTTGAGCGGAGCAGACGAGCAGTACTTC; CDR3aa: CASGLSGADEQYF; d_gene: -; abundance: -; j_gene: TRBJ2-7; v_gene: TRBV12-5
CDR3nt: TGCGCCAGCAGCCAAGCGTATGTCCGCGGCGAGCAGTACTTC; CDR3aa: CASSQAYVRGEQYF; d_gene: -; abundance: -; j_gene: TRBJ2-7; v_gene: TRBV4-3
CDR3nt: TGCGCCAGCAGCTTGGGGGGGACAGGTCACACTGAAGCTTTCTTT; CDR3aa: CASSLGGTGHTEAFF; d_gene: TRBD1; abundance: -; j_gene: TRBJ1-1; v_gene: TRBV5-1
CDR3nt: TGTGCCATCAGTGTGGAACGGGCCGGGGAGCTGTTTTTT; CDR3aa: CAISVERAGELFF; d_gene: -; abundance: -; j_gene: TRBJ2-2; v_gene: TRBV10-3
CDR3nt: TGTGCCAGCAGTGGTAACGGGGAGCTGTTTTTT; CDR3aa: CASSGNGELFF; d_gene: -; abundance: -; j_gene: TRBJ2-2; v_gene: TRBV6-1
CDR3nt: TGTGCCAGCCGGGACACAGCTAACTATGGCTACACCTTC; CDR3aa: CASRDTANYGYTF; d_gene: -; abundance: -; j_gene: TRBJ1-2; v_gene: TRBV12-3/TRBV12-4
CDR3nt: TGTGCCATCAGCGGCGAGCAGGGGGCAAGTGAAGCTTTCTTT; CDR3aa: CAISGEQGASEAFF; d_gene: TRBD1; abundance: once; j_gene: TRBJ1-1; v_gene: TRBV10-3
CDR3nt: TGTGCCAGCAGCTTAGTAGTAGCGGGGGCCCAAGAGACCCAGTACTTC; CDR3aa: CASSLVVAGAQETQYF; d_gene: TRBD2; abundance: -; j_gene: TRBJ2-5; v_gene: TRBV11-2
CDR3nt: TGTGCCTCAAAGGGGGCAGGAGGGGATGGCTACACCTTC; CDR3aa: CASKGAGGDGYTF; d_gene: TRBD1; abundance: -; j_gene: TRBJ1-2; v_gene: TRBV30
CDR3nt: TGTGCCAGCAGCCAAGCGACAGTTTCACCCCTCCACTTT; CDR3aa: CASSQATVSPLHF; d_gene: -; abundance: once; j_gene: TRBJ1-6; v_gene: TRBV3-1/TRBV3-2
CDR3nt: TGCGCCAGCAGCTTACAGGGGCCTGGAAACACCATATATTTT; CDR3aa: CASSLQGPGNTIYF; d_gene: TRBD1; abundance: few; j_gene: TRBJ1-3; v_gene: TRBV5-1
CDR3nt: TGTGCCAGCAGCTTCCGGAGCGGGGACTACAATGAGCAGTTCTTC; CDR3aa: CASSFRSGDYNEQFF; d_gene: TRBD2; abundance: -; j_gene: TRBJ2-1; v_gene: TRBV7-2
CDR3nt: TGTGCCAGCAGCCTAATGTCGGGGTTTGAGAACGAGCAGTACTTC; CDR3aa: CASSLMSGFENEQYF; d_gene: -; abundance: -; j_gene: TRBJ2-7; v_gene: TRBV7-6
CDR3nt: TGTGCCAGTAGTCCGGGAGCCCACGAGCAGTACTTC; CDR3aa: CASSPGAHEQYF; d_gene: -; abundance: -; j_gene: TRBJ2-7; v_gene: TRBV19
CDR3nt: TGTGCCAGCAGTTACTCTGCCGCGGGGGTCTCCTACGAGCAGTACTTC; CDR3aa: CASSYSAAGVSYEQYF; d_gene: TRBD2; abundance: -; j_gene: TRBJ2-7; v_gene: TRBV6-5
CDR3nt: TGTGCCAGTAAGGGGCAGGGTGACTCCTACGAGCAGTACTTC; CDR3aa: CASKGQGDSYEQYF; d_gene: -; abundance: -; j_gene: TRBJ2-7; v_gene: TRBV19
CDR3nt: TGTGCCATCGTAGTGATAGGGGAGGGTAAAGCTTTCTTT; CDR3aa: CAIVVIGEGKAFF; d_gene: -; abundance: -; j_gene: TRBJ1-1; v_gene: TRBV10-3
CDR3nt: TGTGCCAGCAGTTACGTAGGACAGGCTAACACTGAAGCTTTCTTT; CDR3aa: CASSYVGQANTEAFF; d_gene: TRBD1; abundance: -; j_gene: TRBJ1-1; v_gene: TRBV6-5
CDR3nt: TGTGCCAGCAGGACTGACGGATCGGTTGAAAAACTGTTTTTT; CDR3aa: CASRTDGSVEKLFF; d_gene: -; abundance: -; j_gene: TRBJ1-4; v_gene: TRBV6-5
CDR3nt: TGCGCCAGCTCCGGACTAGCGGTACCGGGCGGTGAGCAGTTCTTC; CDR3aa: CASSGLAVPGGEQFF; d_gene: TRBD2; abundance: once; j_gene: TRBJ2-1; v_gene: TRBV5-1
CDR3nt: TGTGCCAGCAGCGTAGTGGGGACACTTAGCACAGATACGCAGTATTTT; CDR3aa: CASSVVGTLSTDTQYF; d_gene: -; abundance: -; j_gene: TRBJ2-3; v_gene: TRBV9